Included here is one T cell receptor (beta chain) sequence, with context. These data originate in a study of radiotherapy plus CTLA-4 blockade in lung cancer. The assay was immunoSEQ multiplex PCR, and TCRdb's table has in-frame clones only and misses some. The table has about 39,000 clones, about four fifths seen once; the top ten hold 20% to 30%. The V and J ends lost 2 bases and 4 bases respectively, with 5 bases between them. The CDR3 is 12 residues long. In germline, CDR1 is SNHLY, CDR2 FYNNEI. This material consisted of peripheral blood, taken from a patient treated with radiotherapy plus ipilimumab. This receptor was obtained from a human donor with non-small cell lung cancer that progressed on radiotherapy plus ipilimumab. The chain carries TRBV2 and TRBJ1-2; possibly TRBD1 for D (5 bases). The CDR3 sequence: CASSEQGYGYTF. The CDR3 nucleotides read TGTGCCAGCAGTGAACAGGGCTATGGCTACACCTTC. Combining the CDR3 with reference TRBV2 and TRBJ1-2 gives the whole variable domain EPEVTQTPSHQVTQMGQEVILRCVPISNHLYFYWYRQILGQKVEFLVSFYNNEISEKSEIFDDQFSVERPDGSNFTLKIRSTKLEDSAMYFCASSEQGYGYTFGSGTRLTVV.